Shown below are 10 T cell receptor beta chains from a single sample sequenced in a study of regulatory T cells in long-lasting Graves disease. Time point indicated: newly diagnosed GD, antithyroid drugs for less than 3 months. Construction of the TCR library relied on RNA isolated from PBMCs. Arm-PCR of CDR3 regions with iRepertoire HTBI primers generated TCR beta libraries. TCRdb fed the multiplex PCR reads into MiXCR, producing one record per CDR3 protein. This sample has roughly 420,000 distinct CDR3 sequences, with 15% to 20% found just once. The same specimen was also included in a second study, on T cells in Graves' hyperthyroidism and ophthalmopathy.

Sequenced here: peripheral blood mononuclear cells (PBMCs), sampled at new diagnosis, from a patient treated with antithyroid drugs. The receptors here all came from a woman aged 25 to 39 with Graves disease.

Comments on this clonotype: A single base separates this from a much larger clone, so it may be a read error. The chain has TRBV6-9 and TRBJ1-1; a weak D match, TRBD1 (5 bases). The CDR3 sequence is 15 residues long. The V end was cut by 3 bases, the J end by 1 base, with 12 bases between. The V gene's germline CDR1 is MNHGY and CDR2 SVAAGI. This chain's CDR3 is CASSYSIDRNTEAFF. The CDR3 nucleotides are TGTGCCAGCAGTTACTCCATCGACAGGAACACTGAAGCTTTCTTT.

This clonotype was seen many times. The V gene is TRBV3-1, the J gene TRBJ1-4, with a possible D match to TRBD1 (6 bases). Germline loops: CDR1 LGHDT, CDR2 YNNKEL (reference sequence). The CDR3 loop spans 15 amino acids. V was cut by 4 bases and J by 8 bases, with 17 bases left in between. The CDR3 here is CASSPSGAGSEKLFF. DNA of the CDR3: TGTGCCAGCAGCCCCTCGGGGGCAGGGTCCGAAAAACTGTTTTTT.

This clonotype was detected many times. The V call is TRBV7-9, the J call TRBJ1-4; TRBD1 might be the D (5 bases). Germline loops: CDR1 SEHNR, CDR2 FQNEAQ (reference sequence). The CDR3 is 15 residues long. Trimming shortened V by 3 bases and J by 7 bases, and 15 bases separated the two germline ends. The CDR3 here is CASSFTGLGSEKLFF. The DNA for the CDR3 is TGTGCCAGCAGCTTTACAGGATTGGGAAGTGAAAAACTGTTTTTT.

The chain couples TRBV27 to TRBJ2-2, with TRBD1 as a possible D gene (6 bases). Trimming removed 4 bases from V and 4 bases from J, with 13 bases in between. This CDR3 spans 15 amino acids. In germline, CDR1 is MNHEY, CDR2 SMNVEV (reference sequence). The CDR3 region is CASSSPGTPTGELFF. CDR3 coding DNA: TGTGCCAGCAGTTCCCCCGGGACACCCACCGGGGAGCTGTTTTTT.

This clonotype was counted only a few times. The CDR3 DNA follows: TGTGCCATCAGTGAGCCTCAGGTCTGGCGGGAGGGAGCCGTCACAGATACGCAGTATTTT. Its protein product is CAISEPQVWREGAVTDTQYF. The rearrangement links TRBV10-3 to TRBJ2-3, with 9 bases matching TRBD2. The ends lost 2 bases at V and 2 bases at J; junction bases unmatched: 17. CDR1 ENHRY and CDR2 SYGVKD come from the germline V gene. This CDR3 is built from 20 residues.

In its sample, this clonotype was seen many times. The rearrangement joins TRBV20-1 to TRBJ2-2, with 10 bases aligning to TRBD1. Germline CDR1 and CDR2: DFQATT and SNEGSKA (reference sequence). Trimming cost V 6 bases and J 3 bases; bases outside gene matches: 4. This CDR3 has 14 amino acids. The CDR3 DNA sequence: TGCAGTGCGCGACAGGGGGCTTACACCGGGGAGCTGTTTTTT. Amino acids: CSARQGAYTGELFF.

This clonotype was recorded a few times. V usage is TRBV9 and J usage is TRBJ2-3; 10 nucleotides match TRBD2. CDR3 length equals 15 residues. Germline V gives CDR1 SGDLS, CDR2 YYNGEE. After removal of 4 bases from V and 2 bases from J, the junction contained 4 bases not matched to a gene. This CDR3 reads CASSSSGRITDTQYF. The CDR3, as DNA: TGTGCCAGCAGCTCTAGCGGGAGAATCACAGATACGCAGTATTTT.

This clonotype appeared many times. The chain couples TRBV20-1 to TRBJ2-5; D may match TRBD1 or TRBD2 (5 bases each). The CDR3 is 15 residues long. With 2 bases removed from V and 1 base from J, the gap between germline ends came to 14 bases. Germline V lookup: CDR1 DFQATT, CDR2 SNEGSKA (reference sequence). The DNA for the CDR3 is TGCAGTGCTAGATGGGGCAGGGACCTCCAAGAGACCCAGTACTTC. This encodes CSARWGRDLQETQYF.

This clonotype has just a few counts. The chain carries TRBV7-8 and TRBJ2-1; TRBD1 agrees at 7 bases. The J segment lost 8 bases and the V segment lost 3 bases, leaving 10 bases of the junction unmatched. The CDR3 consists of 15 residues. Per the germline V gene, CDR1 is SGHVS and CDR2 is FQNEAQ. This chain's CDR3 is CASSFLLGQGDEQFF. CDR3 DNA: TGTGCCAGCAGCTTCCTACTTGGGCAGGGGGATGAGCAGTTCTTC.

This clonotype occurred a few times. The chain couples TRBV19 to TRBJ1-2; 8 bases line up with TRBD1. With V trimmed by 5 bases and J by 6 bases, 5 bases remained unmatched. Germline CDR1 and CDR2: LNHDA and SQIVND (reference sequence). CDR3 length: 13 residues. The CDR3 here is CASSSTDRDGYTF. CDR3 coding DNA: TGTGCCAGTAGTTCCACGGACAGGGATGGCTACACCTTC.